This TCR beta chain was sequenced during a study of CD8 T cells in ankylosing spondylitis. Germline V gives CDR1 SEHNR, CDR2 FQNEAQ (reference sequence). The CDR3 covers 14 residues. V was shortened by 2 bases and J by 0 bases, with 5 bases between the two germline ends. General study results and limits: Typical of ankylosing spondylitis blood, it appeared, was a TCR beta motif of several highly homologous variants. According to the report, clones linked to the disease were significantly enriched in matched synovial fluid samples taken from ankylosing spondylitis patients.

Researchers built TCR beta libraries using quantitative 5'-RACE with molecular barcodes. MiXCR, applied by TCRdb to the 5' RACE reads, yields one record per CDR3 protein. The data hold a few hundred thousand distinct CDR3 sequences, with around a tenth observed a single time. Comment on this clonotype: Its antigen is still unknown.

The chain employs TRBV7-9 and TRBJ1-3; D not resolved. The receptor's source is a female donor with ankylosing spondylitis or in good health (not recorded which). Sequenced sample: blood, either unsorted or a sorted T cell fraction (not recorded which). CDR3: CASSLRLSGNTIYF. The CDR3 DNA reads as TGTGCCAGCAGCTTACGACTCTCTGGAAACACCATATATTTT.